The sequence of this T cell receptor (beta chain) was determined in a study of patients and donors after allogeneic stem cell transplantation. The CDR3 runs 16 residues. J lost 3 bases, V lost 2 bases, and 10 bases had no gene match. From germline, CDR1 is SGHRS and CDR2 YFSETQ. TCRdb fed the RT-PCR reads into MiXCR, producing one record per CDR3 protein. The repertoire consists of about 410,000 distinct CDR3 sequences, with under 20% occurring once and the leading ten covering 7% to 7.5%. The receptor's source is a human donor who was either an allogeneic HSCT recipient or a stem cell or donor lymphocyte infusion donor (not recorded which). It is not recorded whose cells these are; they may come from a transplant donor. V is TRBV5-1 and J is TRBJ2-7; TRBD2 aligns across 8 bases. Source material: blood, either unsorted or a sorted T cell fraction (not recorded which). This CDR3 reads CASSLISGSGIYEQYF. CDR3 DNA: TGCGCCAGCAGCTTAATATCGGGTAGCGGGATCTACGAGCAGTACTTC.